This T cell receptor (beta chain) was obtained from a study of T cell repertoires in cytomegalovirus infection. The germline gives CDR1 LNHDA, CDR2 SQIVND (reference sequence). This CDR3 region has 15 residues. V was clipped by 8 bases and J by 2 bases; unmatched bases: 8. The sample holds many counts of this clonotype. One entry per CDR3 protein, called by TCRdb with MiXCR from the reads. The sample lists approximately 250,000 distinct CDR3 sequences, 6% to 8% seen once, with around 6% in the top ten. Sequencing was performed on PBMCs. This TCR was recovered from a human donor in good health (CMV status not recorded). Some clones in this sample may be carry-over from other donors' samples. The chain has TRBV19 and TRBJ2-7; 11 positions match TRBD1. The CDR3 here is CASSAGTGGTYEQYF. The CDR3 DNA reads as TGTGCCAGTTCGGCCGGGACAGGGGGTACCTACGAGCAGTACTTC. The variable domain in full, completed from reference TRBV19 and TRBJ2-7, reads DGGITQSPKYLFRKEGQNVTLSCEQNLNHDAMYWYRQDPGQGLRLIYYSQIVNDFQKGDIAEGYSVSREKKESFPLTVTSAQKNPTAFYLCASSAGTGGTYEQYFGPGTRLTVT.